What follows describes a single T cell receptor (beta chain). V lost 8 bases and J lost 4, with 15 bases in between. CDR1 and CDR2 from the germline V gene are SEHNR and FQNEAQ (reference sequence). The CDR3 loop spans 14 amino acids. The data belong to a study of blood T cell repertoires in COVID-19. Study background: Samples came from the United States, Italy and Spain, spanning acute and convalescent COVID-19.

Under the authors' procedure: The authors estimated nucleated cell counts from reference gene primer amplification. The data were produced by immunoSEQ multiplex PCR, yet TCRdb's version contains in-frame clones alone and is incomplete. From that table come the V and J calls and clone size; the DNA was used to work out D and trimming. The table has 250,000 to 350,000 clones, more than 75% seen once. The receptor's source is a woman aged 55 to 70 in a cohort exposed to, infected with or recovered from COVID-19 (not recorded which). Sequences were obtained from PBMCs or T cells enriched from blood (not recorded which). This sequence joins TRBV7-9 and TRBJ2-1, with a possible D match to TRBD2 (6 bases). CDR3 in amino acids: CASRGLIKYNEQFF. The CDR3 coding sequence is TGTGCCAGCCGGGGACTGATAAAGTACAATGAGCAGTTCTTC.